These 27 T cell receptor beta chains originate from one sample sequenced in a study of cytomegalovirus exposure and HLA in healthy donors. PCR used 60 Vbeta primers and 13 Jbeta primers. The assay was immunoSEQ multiplex PCR, and TCRdb's table has in-frame clones only and misses some. The sample carries about 180,000 clones, roughly 75% recorded once. What was sequenced was PBMCs. Source of these receptors: a woman aged 25 to 45 in good health and CMV-seronegative.

The table lists this clone with a count of one. The rearrangement uses TRBV5-5 and TRBJ1-5; 7 bases agree with TRBD1. CDR3 length: 13 residues. Germline V gives CDR1 SGHKS, CDR2 YYEKEE (reference sequence). The junction had 5 bases not matched to a gene; V was cut back by 4 bases and J by 7 bases. DNA of the CDR3: TGTGCCAGCAGCCCCTGGACAGGACAGCCCCAGCATTTT. As protein: CASSPWTGQPQHF.

V is TRBV7-9 and J is TRBJ1-1; a weak D match, TRBD1 (5 bases). This CDR3 is built from 13 residues. Germline V lookup: CDR1 SEHNR, CDR2 FQNEAQ (reference sequence). Trimming took off 1 base at V and 6 bases at J, with 9 bases between the two ends. CDR3 nucleotide sequence: TGTGCCAGCAGCTTAGGGTCAGGGTCTGAAGCTTTCTTT. This sequence encodes CASSLGSGSEAFF.

This clone was observed a few times. The chain links TRBV29-1 to TRBJ1-2, with TRBD1 identical over 9 bases. This CDR3 is built from 13 residues. Germline loops: CDR1 SQVTM, CDR2 ANQGSEA. The J segment lost 7 bases and the V segment lost 7 bases, leaving 10 bases of the junction unmatched. The CDR3 spells CSAEGQGSAGYTF. DNA of the CDR3: TGCAGCGCGGAAGGACAGGGGTCGGCTGGCTACACCTTC.

The rearrangement joins TRBV5-1 to TRBJ2-7; D possibly corresponds to TRBD2 (5 bases). The CDR3 length is 13 residues. The ends were cut back, 4 bases at V and 7 bases at J, with 15 bases in the middle. Germline V gene lookup returns CDR1 SGHRS and CDR2 YFSETQ. CDR3 in DNA: TGCGCCAGCAGCGCGGACGGTCCGGGGGAGCAGTACTTC. As protein: CASSADGPGEQYF.

The sample holds a few counts of this clone. The genes are TRBV7-2 and TRBJ1-6, with TRBD1 as a possible D gene (5 bases). The V and J ends lost 2 bases and 8 bases respectively, with 10 bases between them. Germline CDR1 and CDR2: SGHTA and FQGNSA. The CDR3 length is 14 residues. The DNA of the CDR3 is TGTGCCAGCAGCTTAAGGTGGGGGGATTCACCCCTCCACTTT. Amino acid sequence: CASSLRWGDSPLHF. Variable domain in full (rest from reference TRBV7-2 and TRBJ1-6): GAGVSQSPSNKVTEKGKDVELRCDPISGHTALYWYRQSLGQGLEFLIYFQGNSAPDKSGLPSDRFSAERTGGSVSTLTIQRTQQEDSAVYLCASSLRWGDSPLHFGNGTRLTVT.

The chain has TRBV5-4 and TRBJ2-7, with 7 nucleotides matching TRBD1. Trimming removed 3 bases from V and 2 bases from J; junction bases left unmatched: 5. CDR1 is SGHNT and CDR2 is YYREEE in the germline V gene (reference sequence). The CDR3 extends over 14 amino acids. The CDR3 loop is CASSSTGFAYEQYF. The CDR3 nucleotides read TGTGCCAGCAGCTCGACAGGGTTTGCCTACGAGCAGTACTTC.

This clone is a singleton in its sample. The rearrangement uses TRBV19 and TRBJ1-1; D not resolved. CDR3 length: 14 residues. V dropped 2 bases and J dropped 3 bases, with 10 bases sitting between them. Looked up from germline, CDR1 is LNHDA and CDR2 is SQIVND (reference sequence). The CDR3 nucleotides read TGTGCCAGTAGTATAAGGCGGACTGACACTGAAGCTTTCTTT. It translates to CASSIRRTDTEAFF.

Turning to this clone: This CDR3 is also generated by other DNA sequences in the sample. The V and J genes are TRBV27 and TRBJ1-1; D perhaps matches TRBD1 (5 bases). The CDR3 runs to 13 residues. Trimming shortened V by 2 bases and J by 5 bases, and 9 bases separated the two germline ends. CDR1 is MNHEY, CDR2 SMNVEV, per germline (reference sequence). The CDR3 DNA sequence: TGTGCCAGCAGTTTACAGGGTCGAACTGAAGCTTTCTTT. It translates to CASSLQGRTEAFF.

The chain is built from TRBV4-1 and TRBJ2-7; D not certain. Germline V gene lookup returns CDR1 MGHRA and CDR2 YSYEKL. The CDR3 length is 13 residues. Trimming took 8 bases from V and 0 from J, leaving 11 bases between them. The CDR3 nucleotides are TGCGCCAGCTCCGGGTGGAACTCCTACGAGCAGTACTTC. This gives the protein CASSGWNSYEQYF.

This clone was found once. The chain recombines TRBV7-6 with TRBJ1-5; D not resolved. This CDR3 comprises 14 residues. V lost 5 bases to trimming and J lost 2 bases, with 10 bases between them. CDR1 is SGHVS and CDR2 is FNYEAQ in the germline V gene. CDR3 residues: CASSQDGGNQPQHF. The DNA of the CDR3 is TGTGCCAGCAGCCAAGACGGGGGCAATCAGCCCCAGCATTTT.

Written as DNA, the CDR3 is TGTGCCAGCAGCTCCGCCTGGAGACAGGTTGTTTACGAGCAGTACTTC. This sequence encodes CASSSAWRQVVYEQYF. The chain employs TRBV5-8 and TRBJ2-7; TRBD1 is a possible D gene (6 bases). Germline lookup yields CDR1 SGHTS and CDR2 YDEGEE. V dropped 3 bases and J dropped 4 bases, with 20 bases sitting between them. CDR3 length: 16 amino acids.

The chain carries TRBV7-9 and TRBJ2-7; 7 nucleotides line up with TRBD2. Germline loops: CDR1 SEHNR, CDR2 FQNEAQ (reference sequence). CDR3 size: 15 residues. With 2 bases clipped from V and 2 bases from J, the junction kept 6 bases outside the gene matches. CDR3: CASSLWAGTTYEQYF. Here the CDR3 DNA reads TGTGCCAGCAGCTTATGGGCAGGGACTACCTACGAGCAGTACTTC.

V gene TRBV5-6 combines with J gene TRBJ1-4; D is perhaps TRBD1 (5 bases). CDR3 length: 15 amino acids. V was trimmed by 4 bases and J by 5 bases, leaving 15 bases between them. Germline loops: CDR1 SGHDT, CDR2 YYEEEE. CDR3 amino acids: CASSHLVGGNEKLFF. For the CDR3, the DNA is TGTGCCAGCAGCCACCTCGTCGGGGGGAATGAAAAACTGTTTTTT.

This chain uses TRBV4-3 with TRBJ2-7, with 9 bases that match TRBD2. The CDR3 is 15 residues long. Unmatched junction bases numbered 0, after V lost 0 bases and J lost 0 bases. The germline gives CDR1 LGHNA, CDR2 YSLEER. In nucleotides, the CDR3 is TGCGCCAGCAGCCAAGAAGCGGGGGGCTCCTACGAGCAGTACTTC. This codes for CASSQEAGGSYEQYF.

The gene calls are TRBV18 and TRBJ1-4; D call uncertain. CDR3 length equals 15 residues. The germline V and J ends were trimmed by 5 bases and 0 bases, with 10 bases remaining between them. Germline V gene data show CDR1 as KGHSH and CDR2 as LQKENI. The CDR3 here is CASSLVASTNEKLFF. CDR3 DNA: TGTGCCAGCTCATTGGTAGCCTCAACTAATGAAAAACTGTTTTTT. Looking up the rest from reference TRBV18 and TRBJ1-4 gives the full variable domain: NAGVMQNPRHLVRRRGQEARLRCSPMKGHSHVYWYRQLPEEGLKFMVYLQKENIIDESGMPKERFSAEFPKEGPSILRIQQVVRGDSAAYFCASSLVASTNEKLFFGSGTQLSVL.

The CDR3 loop is CASSQGGRGHGTEAFF. DNA of the CDR3: TGCGCCAGCAGCCAGGGGGGCAGGGGGCACGGTACTGAAGCTTTCTTT. This rearrangement joins TRBV4-1 to TRBJ1-1, with TRBD1 identical over 8 bases. Germline lookup yields CDR1 MGHRA and CDR2 YSYEKL. The CDR3 consists of 16 residues. Germline trimming cut 3 bases from V and 5 bases from J; bases unmatched to any gene: 11.

This rearrangement joins TRBV19 to TRBJ2-2, with unresolved D. V was pared by 7 bases and J by 4 bases, with 10 bases between. CDR1 is LNHDA and CDR2 is SQIVND in the germline V gene (reference sequence). The CDR3 consists of 13 residues. The chain's CDR3 is CASTPHSTGELFF. In nucleotides, the CDR3 is TGTGCCAGTACCCCCCATAGCACCGGGGAGCTGTTTTTT.

The chain joins TRBV21-1 to TRBJ1-2. TRBV21-1 is a known pseudogene. CDR3 size: 14 residues. The CDR3 DNA sequence: TGTGCCAGCAGGTTCGCCGGGAATCGCTATGGCTACACCTTC. Its protein is CASRFAGNRYGYTF.

As for this clone: At one end, the junction sequence differs from germline, possibly due to a read error. J is TRBJ1-5 and V is TRBV7-9; D is uncertain. Germline CDR1 SEHNR, CDR2 FQNEAQ (reference sequence). The CDR3 consists of 12 residues. CDR3 sequence reads: CSSSLGRQPQHF. The CDR3, as DNA: TGTTCCAGCAGCTTAGGGAGGCAGCCCCAGCATTTT.

This sequence joins TRBV5-8 and TRBJ1-2; 8 bases are a match to TRBD1. Germline V gene data show CDR1 as SGHTS and CDR2 as YDEGEE. Trimming cost V 4 bases and J 0 bases; bases outside gene matches: 11. This CDR3 has 17 amino acids. For the CDR3, the DNA is TGTGCCAGCAGCCAACAACCAGGGGGCACACCTAACTATGGCTACACCTTC. This sequence encodes CASSQQPGGTPNYGYTF.

The CDR3 coding sequence is TGTGCCAGCAGTTTTCGGCGAGGGCCTAACTATGGCTACACCTTC. Translated, it gives CASSFRRGPNYGYTF. This chain joins TRBV27 and TRBJ1-2; the D is unclear. V shed 3 bases and J shed 0 bases, with 11 bases lying between them. Germline CDR1 reads MNHEY; CDR2 reads SMNVEV (reference sequence). CDR3 length equals 15 residues.

This chain links TRBV5-1 with TRBJ2-2; 7 bases are a match to TRBD1. The CDR3 extends over 13 amino acids. The V and J ends lost 4 bases and 6 bases, in that order; junction bases with no gene match: 3. Germline values: CDR1 SGHRS, CDR2 YFSETQ. DNA of the CDR3: TGCGCCAGCAGCACCGGACAGGCCGGGGAGCTGTTTTTT. It translates to CASSTGQAGELFF.

J is TRBJ2-3 and V is TRBV6-5; weak D call: TRBD1 (6 bases). Germline V gene sequence: CDR1 MNHEY, CDR2 SVGAGI. The CDR3 has 13 residues. V was shortened by 6 bases and J by 5 bases, with 12 bases between the two germline ends. In DNA, the CDR3 is TGTGCCAGCAGACCCCCGGGACAAGATACGCAGTATTTT. Encoded protein: CASRPPGQDTQYF.

The chain is built from TRBV18 and TRBJ2-7; D is undetermined. Trimming took off 3 bases at V and 5 bases at J, with 11 bases between the two ends. Germline V gene sequence: CDR1 KGHSH, CDR2 LQKENI. This CDR3 has 13 amino acids. The DNA for the CDR3 is TGTGCCAGCTCACCTCTGCGTCAGGACGAGCAGTACTTC. As protein: CASSPLRQDEQYF.

The genes are TRBV19 and TRBJ1-2; TRBD1 matches at 8 bases. After removal of 5 bases from V and 0 bases from J, the junction contained 8 bases not matched to a gene. The CDR3 covers 16 residues. Per germline, CDR1 LNHDA and CDR2 SQIVND (reference sequence). CDR3 protein: CASSPRTGPANYGYTF. Here the CDR3 DNA reads TGTGCCAGTAGTCCCAGGACAGGGCCAGCTAACTATGGCTACACCTTC.

The chain has TRBV7-9 and TRBJ1-2; D may be TRBD1 (5 bases). With 3 bases removed from V and 8 bases from J, the gap between germline ends came to 10 bases. Germline-derived CDR1 and CDR2 are SEHNR and FQNEAQ (reference sequence). CDR3 length equals 12 residues. The CDR3 is CASSFIRGGYTF. CDR3 nucleotide sequence: TGTGCCAGCAGCTTCATTAGGGGAGGCTACACCTTC.

The chain is built from TRBV4-2 and TRBJ2-7; TRBD1 might be the D (6 bases). This CDR3 has 13 amino acids. Germline V gene data show CDR1 as LGHNA and CDR2 as YNFKEQ. V lost 1 base, J lost 6 bases, and 10 bases lay in between. The CDR3 region is CASSQGGHGEQYF. The CDR3 DNA is TGTGCCAGCAGCCAAGGGGGACATGGCGAGCAGTACTTC.